These 8 T cell receptor beta chains share one sample of origin, sequenced in a study of blood T cell repertoires in COVID-19. The table came from immunoSEQ multiplex PCR; TCRdb's copy has only in-frame clones and leaves some out. The table has around 70,000 clones, approximately 78% seen once. Sequenced sample: peripheral blood. These receptor sequences come from a woman of 80 years or more with active or convalescent COVID-19.

This clone has a single count. V gene TRBV9 combines with J gene TRBJ1-3; D is ambiguous. V was cut by 3 bases and J by 1 base, with 8 bases left in between. CDR3 size: 14 residues. Germline loops: CDR1 SGDLS, CDR2 YYNGEE. The CDR3 DNA reads TGTGCCAGCAGCGCTCGGGTATCTGGAAACACCATATATTTT. Its protein product is CASSARVSGNTIYF.

This rearrangement joins TRBV27 to TRBJ1-1; TRBD1 might be the D (5 bases). Germline V gene lookup returns CDR1 MNHEY and CDR2 SMNVEV (reference sequence). The CDR3 is 13 residues long. Trimming stripped 3 bases from V and 5 bases from J, with 10 bases between. The CDR3 is CASSFQEGTEAFF. The CDR3 DNA follows: TGTGCCAGCAGTTTTCAGGAGGGGACTGAAGCTTTCTTT.

The J gene is TRBJ1-1, the V gene TRBV5-1; D is uncertain. Germline loops: CDR1 SGHRS, CDR2 YFSETQ. V was cut by 0 bases and J by 1 base, with 4 bases left in between. This CDR3 spans 13 amino acids. DNA for the CDR3: TGCGCCAGCAGCTTGGTGAGGAACACTGAAGCTTTCTTT. Amino acid sequence: CASSLVRNTEAFF.

V is TRBV5-1 and J is TRBJ1-2, with 12 bases lining up with TRBD1. This CDR3 is built from 16 residues. Germline loops: CDR1 SGHRS, CDR2 YFSETQ. V lost 4 bases, J lost 4 bases, and 8 bases stayed unmatched. The CDR3 sequence is CASSPGQGAILYGYTF. CDR3 nucleotides: TGCGCCAGCAGCCCGGGACAGGGGGCAATCCTCTATGGCTACACCTTC.

This chain uses TRBV7-8 with TRBJ2-5; D unresolved. The length of the CDR3 is 11 residues. The germline gives CDR1 SGHVS, CDR2 FQNEAQ. V gave up 6 bases and J gave up 5 bases, with 7 bases separating them. CDR3 amino acids: CASSHGETQYF. As DNA, the CDR3 is TGTGCCAGCAGTCACGGGGAGACCCAGTACTTC.

J is TRBJ1-6 and V is TRBV6-5; 8 bases map to TRBD1. J was trimmed by 3 bases and V by 6 bases; bases with no gene match: 4. CDR1 and CDR2 (germline): MNHEY, SVGAGI. CDR3 length equals 15 residues. CDR3 in amino acids: CASSTGQGYNSPLHF. For the CDR3, the DNA is TGTGCCAGCAGCACCGGACAGGGCTATAATTCACCCCTCCACTTT.

The rearrangement joins TRBV11-3 to TRBJ2-7; TRBD1 agrees at 8 bases. CDR3 length: 17 residues. Germline assignment: CDR1 SGHNT and CDR2 YENEEA. Trimming removed 2 bases from V and 6 bases from J; junction bases left unmatched: 15. Written as DNA, the CDR3 is TGTGCCAGCAGCTTAATTGGGGGAACAGGGGGATCCGGCGAGCAGTACTTC. As protein: CASSLIGGTGGSGEQYF.

This chain links TRBV7-9 with TRBJ1-5, with D unresolved. CDR3 length: 11 residues. Germline-derived CDR1 and CDR2 are SEHNR and FQNEAQ (reference sequence). Trimming shortened V by 8 bases and J by 5 bases, and 7 bases separated the two germline ends. CDR3 in amino acids: CASGRDQPQHF. CDR3 bases: TGTGCCAGCGGGCGGGATCAGCCCCAGCATTTT.